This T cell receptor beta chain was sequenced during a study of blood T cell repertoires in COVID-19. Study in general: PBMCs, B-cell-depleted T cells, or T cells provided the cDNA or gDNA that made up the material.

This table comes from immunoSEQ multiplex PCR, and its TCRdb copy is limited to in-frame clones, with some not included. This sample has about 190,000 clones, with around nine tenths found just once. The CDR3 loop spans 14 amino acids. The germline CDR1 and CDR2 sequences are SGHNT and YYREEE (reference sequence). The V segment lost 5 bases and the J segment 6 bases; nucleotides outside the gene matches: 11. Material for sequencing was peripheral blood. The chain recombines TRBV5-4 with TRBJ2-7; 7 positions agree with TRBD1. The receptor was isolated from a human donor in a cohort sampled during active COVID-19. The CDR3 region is CASRSDRDRSEQYF. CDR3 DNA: TGTGCCAGCAGATCCGACAGGGATAGGAGCGAGCAGTACTTC.